Below, 2 T cell receptor beta chains from the same sample are listed, as sequenced in a study of graft-versus-host responses after intestinal transplantation. This table comes from immunoSEQ multiplex PCR, and its TCRdb copy is limited to in-frame clones, with some not included. This sample yields 20,000 to 25,000 clones, of which approximately 92% are seen a single time; approximately 42% belongs to the top ten. Sequenced material: PBMCs, taken roughly 270 days after intestinal transplant. These receptors were obtained from a human patient who received an intestinal transplant, so some T cells may come from the graft donor.

The gene calls are TRBV11-1 and TRBJ1-1; D is possibly TRBD1 (5 bases). The CDR3 runs 15 residues. V shed 5 bases and J shed 1 base, with 14 bases lying between them. Germline CDR1 SGHAT, CDR2 FQDESV (reference sequence). The CDR3 bases are TGTGCCAGCAGCCTCTATGGGGGAAGGAACACTGAAGCTTTCTTT. Protein: CASSLYGGRNTEAFF.

This clone was recorded a few times. The chain carries TRBV2 and TRBJ2-7, with TRBD1 as a possible D gene (7 bases). The CDR3 runs 16 residues. Deletions cut 2 bases from V and 0 bases from J, with 14 bases between. In germline, CDR1 is SNHLY, CDR2 FYNNEI. The CDR3 bases are TGTGCCAGCAGTGAACCCCGACAGGGACTCTCCTACGAGCAGTACTTC. Translation gives CASSEPRQGLSYEQYF.